Listed here are 8 T cell receptor beta chains from one sample, sequenced in a study of CD8 T cells in ankylosing spondylitis (dated by TCRdb to the late 2010s). Libraries were constructed by 5' RACE. Sequencing used an Illumina HiSeq 2500. Using fastp trimming at Q25 and MiXCR clonotype assembly, TCRdb reanalyzed the public sequencing data and kept in-frame beta chains. When rows share a CDR3 protein, they turn into one entry using the most common DNA and genes. The sample records 150,000 to 200,000 distinct CDR3 sequences, around a tenth of which are singletons. In total, the top ten clones hold 29% of the sample. The source material was blood, either unsorted or a sorted T cell fraction (not recorded which). The receptors shown here come from a male donor with ankylosing spondylitis or in good health (not recorded which).

The sample holds a few counts of this clonotype. This chain uses TRBV7-8 with TRBJ2-1; maybe TRBD2 (6 bases). CDR1 and CDR2 (germline): SGHVS, FQNEAQ. This CDR3 has 14 amino acids. V was cut by 5 bases and J by 5 bases, with 13 bases left in between. CDR3 residues: CASSHGGQNNEQFF. The CDR3 DNA sequence: TGTGCCAGCAGCCACGGGGGTCAGAACAATGAGCAGTTCTTC.

This clonotype has a handful of counts. CDR3 sequence: CASSATGTGANVLTF. The CDR3 region has the DNA TGCGCCAGCAGCGCTACAGGGACTGGGGCCAACGTCCTGACTTTC. The chain is built from TRBV5-1 and TRBJ2-6; tentative D call: TRBD1 (6 bases). Germline CDR1 reads SGHRS; CDR2 reads YFSETQ. Trimming left V 4 bases short and J 2 bases short, with 10 bases between. This CDR3 region has 15 residues.

Many counts were recorded for this clonotype. The CDR3 coding sequence is TGCGCCAGCAGCTTGGGTCAGGGGTCCTTCTCCTATGGCTACACCTTC. Amino acids: CASSLGQGSFSYGYTF. The chain couples TRBV5-1 to TRBJ1-2, with D possibly matching TRBD1 (6 bases). V was trimmed by 0 bases and J by 4 bases, leaving 16 bases between them. The germline gives CDR1 SGHRS, CDR2 YFSETQ. This CDR3 spans 16 amino acids. The full variable domain, completed using reference TRBV5-1 and TRBJ1-2, is KAGVTQTPRYLIKTRGQQVTLSCSPISGHRSVSWYQQTPGQGLQFLFEYFSETQRNKGNFPGRFSGRQFSNSRSEMNVSTLELGDSALYLCASSLGQGSFSYGYTFGSGTRLTVV.

The chain uses TRBV5-1 and TRBJ2-3; D perhaps matches TRBD2 (7 bases). CDR1 SGHRS and CDR2 YFSETQ come from the germline V gene. The CDR3 sequence is 15 residues long. V was clipped by 5 bases and J by 0 bases, with 13 bases between them. This CDR3 is CASSRGGGSTDTQYF. The CDR3 coding sequence is TGCGCCAGCAGTCGAGGGGGGGGAAGCACAGATACGCAGTATTTT.

There are many counts of this clonotype. The chain links TRBV6-5 to TRBJ2-7; D ambiguous. The CDR3 consists of 14 residues. Germline V gene sequence: CDR1 MNHEY, CDR2 SVGAGI. V was clipped by 0 bases and J by 4 bases, with 10 bases between them. The DNA of the CDR3 is TGTGCCAGCAGTTACTCCGGCAGCCTGTACGAGCAGTACTTC. This encodes CASSYSGSLYEQYF.

The chain links TRBV3-1 to TRBJ2-1; 9 bases are shared with TRBD2. The germline V gene has CDR1 LGHDT and CDR2 YNNKEL (reference sequence). The CDR3 loop spans 17 amino acids. J lost 6 bases, V lost 4 bases, and 13 bases had no gene match. The CDR3 loop is CASSRSSGTTRPNEQFF. The CDR3 nucleotides read TGTGCCAGCAGCCGATCTAGCGGGACCACCCGTCCCAATGAGCAGTTCTTC.

In this sample, this clonotype turned up many times. The chain recombines TRBV20-1 with TRBJ1-1; unclear D gene. The length of the CDR3 is 11 residues. V was clipped by 3 bases and J by 3 bases, with 5 bases between them. CDR1 is DFQATT, CDR2 SNEGSKA, per germline (reference sequence). The CDR3 nucleotides read TGCAGTGCTAGGGATCACACTGAAGCTTTCTTT. Translated, it gives CSARDHTEAFF.

The chain links TRBV9 to TRBJ1-2, with TRBD1 identical over 8 bases. Germline V lookup: CDR1 SGDLS, CDR2 YYNGEE. Trimming took 3 bases from V and 8 from J; bases not matched to a gene: 6. This CDR3 is 13 amino acids long. The CDR3 is CASSAAGGRGYTF. The DNA for the CDR3 is TGTGCCAGCAGCGCCGCAGGGGGCCGGGGCTACACCTTC.